This T cell receptor (beta chain) was found in a study of T cells after yellow fever vaccination. TCRdb re-called the 5' RACE reads with MiXCR, one entry per CDR3 protein. The sample lists around 320,000 distinct CDR3 sequences, 3.5% to 4.5% occurring once. Whole-study results and caveats: Most clones from primary vaccination resurfaced after the booster (under 97% CD4, around 90% CD8).

CDR3 length equals 15 residues. V was pared by 1 base and J by 5 bases, with 14 bases between. Looked up from germline, CDR1 is LGHNA and CDR2 is YNFKEQ. This clonotype was counted a few times. Its antigen remains unknown. The chain couples TRBV4-2 to TRBJ2-5; the D call may be TRBD1 or TRBD2 (5 bases each). Here the sequenced sample was PBMCs, taken 15 days after the yellow fever booster vaccination. The TCR comes from a man younger than 30 who received the YFV17D yellow fever vaccine. The DNA of the CDR3 is TGTGCCAGCAGCCAAGCCCAACGGGGCGGGGAGACCCAGTACTTC. It yields the protein CASSQAQRGGETQYF.